This TCR beta chain was captured in a study of blood T cells in healthy people across ages. From germline, CDR1 is SGDLS and CDR2 YYNGEE. The length of the CDR3 is 18 residues. This clonotype showed up just once. The junction shows a germline mismatch at one end, possibly a read error. Combining a sample-barcoded 5' primer with a J-beta primer mix, a second PCR ran for roughly 7 to 12 cycles. TCRdb reprocessed the 5' RACE reads with MiXCR, giving one entry per CDR3 protein. The table includes 800,000 or so distinct CDR3 sequences, about 46% detected once. This receptor was identified in a man older than 75 in good health. The chain uses TRBV9 and TRBJ2-1; 7 nucleotides align to TRBD1. The specimen was blood. CDR3 sequence (DNA): TGTGCCAGCAGCGTGAACCCCACGGGACAGAGCTCCTACAATGGGCAGTTCTTC. Its protein is CASSVNPTGQSSYNGQFF.